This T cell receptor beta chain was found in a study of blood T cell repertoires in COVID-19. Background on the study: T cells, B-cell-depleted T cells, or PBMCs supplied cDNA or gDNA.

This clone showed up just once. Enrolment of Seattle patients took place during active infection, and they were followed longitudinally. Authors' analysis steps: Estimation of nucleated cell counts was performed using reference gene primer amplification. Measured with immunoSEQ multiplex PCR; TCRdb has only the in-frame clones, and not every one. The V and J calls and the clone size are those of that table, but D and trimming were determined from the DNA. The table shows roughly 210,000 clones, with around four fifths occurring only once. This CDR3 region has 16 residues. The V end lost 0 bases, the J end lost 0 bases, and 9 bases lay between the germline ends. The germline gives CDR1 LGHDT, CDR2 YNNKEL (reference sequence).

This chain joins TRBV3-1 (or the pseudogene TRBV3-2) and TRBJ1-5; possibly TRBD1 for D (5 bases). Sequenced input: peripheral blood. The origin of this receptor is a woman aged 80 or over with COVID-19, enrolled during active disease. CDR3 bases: TGTGCCAGCAGCCAAGATGGGGGGTATAGCAATCAGCCCCAGCATTTT. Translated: CASSQDGGYSNQPQHF.